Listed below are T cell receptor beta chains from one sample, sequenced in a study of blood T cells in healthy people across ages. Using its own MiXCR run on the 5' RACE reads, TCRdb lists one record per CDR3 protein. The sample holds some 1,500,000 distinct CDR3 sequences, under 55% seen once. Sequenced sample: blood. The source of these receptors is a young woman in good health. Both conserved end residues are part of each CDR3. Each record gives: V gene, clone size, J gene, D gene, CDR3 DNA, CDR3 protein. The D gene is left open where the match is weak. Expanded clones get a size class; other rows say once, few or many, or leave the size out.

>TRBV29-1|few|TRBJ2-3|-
TGCAGCGTTGTCAGGGGCCGGACGGATACGCAGTATTTT
CSVVRGRTDTQYF
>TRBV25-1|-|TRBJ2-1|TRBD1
TGTGCCAGCAGTGACCCCGGGACAGGGTACAATGAGCAGTTCTTC
CASSDPGTGYNEQFF
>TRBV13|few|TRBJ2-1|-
TGTGCCAGCAGCTTAGGCCTAGGGGACAATGAGCAGTTCTTC
CASSLGLGDNEQFF
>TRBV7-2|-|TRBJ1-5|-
TGTGCCAGCAGCTCGGACAAGGACAATCAGCCCCAGCATTTT
CASSSDKDNQPQHF
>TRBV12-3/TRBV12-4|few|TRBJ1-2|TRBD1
TGTGCCAGCCGAGAACAGGGGGCTCGTGGCTATGGCTACACCTTC
CASREQGARGYGYTF
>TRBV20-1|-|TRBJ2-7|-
TGCAGTGCCGAACAGGAGGTCGAGGGGCAGTACTTC
CSAEQEVEGQYF
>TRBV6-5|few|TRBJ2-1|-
TGTGCCAGCAGTCTGCAAACGGCCTCCAATGAGCAGTTCTTC
CASSLQTASNEQFF
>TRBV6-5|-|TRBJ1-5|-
TGTGCCAGCAGTTCGCGGGACGGAGTGTTTTGGCCCCAGCATTTT
CASSSRDGVFWPQHF
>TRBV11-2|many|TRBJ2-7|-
TGTGCCAGCAGCTTAGGTGGCAGGGTCTACGAGCAGTACTTC
CASSLGGRVYEQYF
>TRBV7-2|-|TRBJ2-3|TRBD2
TGTGCCAGCAGCCCAGACCTAGCGGGGGGGCGTCGGGATACGCAGTATTTT
CASSPDLAGGRRDTQYF
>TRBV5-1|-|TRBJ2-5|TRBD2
TGCGCCAGCAGCTTGGTCCTAGCGGGGATTAGGGGGGATGAGCAGTACTTC
CASSLVLAGIRGDEQYF
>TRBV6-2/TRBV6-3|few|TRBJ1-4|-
TGTGCCAGCAGTTACGATATGGGAAAACTGTTTTTT
CASSYDMGKLFF
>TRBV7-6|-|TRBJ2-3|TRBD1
TGTGCCAGCAGCTTATTCCAGGGGGTCTATGATACGCAGTATTTT
CASSLFQGVYDTQYF
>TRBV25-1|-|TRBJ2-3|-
TGTGCCAGCAGTGAACGTTTGGGGGCAGATACGCAGTATTTT
CASSERLGADTQYF
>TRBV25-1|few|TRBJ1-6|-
TGTGCCAGCAGTGAACAAAAGGGTTTCTATAATTCACCCCTCCACTTT
CASSEQKGFYNSPLHF
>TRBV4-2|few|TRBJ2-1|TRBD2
TGTGCCAGCAGCCAAGATCCGCCGGGACTAGCGGGAGGGCATGAGCAGTTCTTC
CASSQDPPGLAGGHEQFF
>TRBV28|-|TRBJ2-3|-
TGTGCCAGCAGAGACCAGAGCACAGATACGCAGTATTTT
CASRDQSTDTQYF
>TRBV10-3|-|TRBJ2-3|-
TGTGCCATCTGGGATACCCGCACAGATACGCAGTATTTT
CAIWDTRTDTQYF
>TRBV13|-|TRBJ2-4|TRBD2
TGTGCCAGCAGCTATATGTCCGGGACTAGGTGGGACATTCAGTACTTC
CASSYMSGTRWDIQYF
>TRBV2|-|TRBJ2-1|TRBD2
TGTGCCAGCAGAGAGCCCGGGACTAGCAATTTTGGTAATGAGCGGTTCTTC
CASREPGTSNFGNERFF
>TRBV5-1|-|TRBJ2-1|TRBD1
TGCGCCAGCAGCCTCCGACAGGGCAGGACAGACAATGAGCAGTTCTTC
CASSLRQGRTDNEQFF
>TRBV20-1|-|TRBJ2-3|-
TGCAGTGCCGTCCGGTCTGCGTTCAGCACAGATACGCAGTATTTT
CSAVRSAFSTDTQYF
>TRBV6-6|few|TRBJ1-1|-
TGTGCCATACACGGGCAGGCTAAAGGTGGGGATGAAGCTTTCTTT
CAIHGQAKGGDEAFF
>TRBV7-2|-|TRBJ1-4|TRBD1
TGTGCCAGCAGCCCACAGGGGCTTCCTAATGAAAAACTGTTTTTT
CASSPQGLPNEKLFF
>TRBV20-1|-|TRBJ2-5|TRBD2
TGCAGTGCTTCAGGACTAGCGGGGGGGATACAAGAGACCCAGTACTTC
CSASGLAGGIQETQYF
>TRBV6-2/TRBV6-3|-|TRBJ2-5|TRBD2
TGTGCCAGCAGAAAACCGGGACTAGCGTTCTACAATGAGCAGTACTTC
CASRKPGLAFYNEQYF
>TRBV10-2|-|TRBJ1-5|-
TGCGCCAGCAGTGAGTACAGGGCTGGAAATCAGCCCCAGCATTTT
CASSEYRAGNQPQHF
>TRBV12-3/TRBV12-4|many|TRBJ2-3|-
TGTGCCAGCAGTCCGCGGGCCACAGATACGCAGTATTTT
CASSPRATDTQYF
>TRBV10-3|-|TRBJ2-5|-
TGTGCCATCAGTGAGAGGCGGCAACAAGAGACCCAGTACTTC
CAISERRQQETQYF
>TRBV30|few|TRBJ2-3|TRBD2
TGTGCCTGGAGTGGGGCGGGGGGCTTGACAGATACGCAGTATTTT
CAWSGAGGLTDTQYF
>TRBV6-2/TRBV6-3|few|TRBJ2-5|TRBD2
TGTGCCAGCAGTTACCTAGCGGGAGGGAGTTTGTACTTC
CASSYLAGGSLYF
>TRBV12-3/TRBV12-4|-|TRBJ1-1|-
TGTGCCAGCAGTTTAATGGGCAGATTGAACACTGAAGCTTTCTTT
CASSLMGRLNTEAFF
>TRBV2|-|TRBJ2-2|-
TGTGCCAGCAGCTTCCGAAAGAACACCGGGGAGCTGTTTTTT
CASSFRKNTGELFF
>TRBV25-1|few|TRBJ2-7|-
TGTGCCAGCAGTCAGAGCGTCGGGGTGTTCTCCCTCGAGCAGTACTTC
CASSQSVGVFSLEQYF
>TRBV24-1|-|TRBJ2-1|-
TGTGCCACCATCGGGGATTCCGTGGATGAGCAGTTCTTC
CATIGDSVDEQFF